The 3 T cell receptor beta chains reported below all come from one sample, sequenced in a study of OX40 agonist ivuxolimab in advanced cancers. TCRdb's table, derived via immunoSEQ multiplex PCR, lists solely in-frame clones and lacks some. The data contain about 70,000 clones, roughly 89% of them singletons. The material sequenced was CD4+ or CD8+ T cells sorted from blood, taken in a trial of the OX40 agonist ivuxolimab. The receptors here all came from an adult with an advanced solid tumor such as melanoma, head and neck, liver or kidney cancer.

The chain couples TRBV6-5 to TRBJ2-1; D is perhaps TRBD2 (6 bases). The CDR3 runs to 14 residues. With 0 bases removed from V and 7 bases from J, the gap between germline ends came to 10 bases. Germline assignment: CDR1 MNHEY and CDR2 SVGAGI. The CDR3 here is CASSYSGTLNEQFF. The CDR3 region has the DNA TGTGCCAGCAGTTACTCTGGGACTCTTAATGAGCAGTTCTTC.

The chain employs TRBV19 and TRBJ2-1; D call uncertain. The CDR3 is 12 residues long. From germline, CDR1 is LNHDA and CDR2 SQIVND (reference sequence). V lost 10 bases and J lost 7, with 14 bases in between. CDR3 nucleotides: TGTGCCACCCAGCGCCTGGGAAATGAGCAGTTCTTC. It codes for CATQRLGNEQFF.

The chain links TRBV28 to TRBJ1-3; TRBD1 might be the D (5 bases). The CDR3 contains 14 residues. V was cut by 10 bases and J by 10 bases, with 23 bases left in between. Germline values: CDR1 MDHEN, CDR2 SYDVKM. In nucleotides, the CDR3 is TGTGCCACCAATTCGGGACTCCTTCGGTCGACCATATATTTT. This sequence encodes CATNSGLLRSTIYF. The variable domain in full, completed from reference TRBV28 and TRBJ1-3, reads DVKVTQSSRYLVKRTGEKVFLECVQDMDHENMFWYRQDPGLGLRLIYFSYDVKMKEKGDIPEGYSVSREKKERFSLILESASTNQTSMYLCATNSGLLRSTIYFGEGSWLTVV.